This record covers a single T cell receptor (beta chain). Its specificity is not known. The sample originates from a study of cytomegalovirus exposure and HLA in healthy donors. PCR involved 60 Vbeta and 13 Jbeta primers. Libraries were prepared by immunoSEQ multiplex PCR; TCRdb keeps only in-frame clonotypes and omits some of them. The sample shows about 250,000 clones, over 70% of them seen only once. The V gene's germline CDR1 is LNHDA and CDR2 SQIVND (reference sequence). The CDR3 is made up of 14 amino acids. V dropped 8 bases and J dropped 4; count of bases not matched to a gene: 6. Notes on the study in general: Cytomegalovirus status was reportedly diagnosed by the classifier with high specificity and sensitivity.

The V gene is TRBV19, the J gene TRBJ2-1; 9 bases match TRBD2. The sample taken for sequencing was PBMCs. The TCR comes from a girl aged 2 to 10 in good health and CMV-seronegative. CDR3 region: CASSHSGGYNEQFF. The CDR3 bases are TGTGCCAGTTCCCACAGCGGGGGGTACAATGAGCAGTTCTTC.